This T cell receptor beta chain was sequenced for a study of T cells after yellow fever vaccination. Turning to the study itself: Low-cell-number fractions underwent preparation using SMART-Seq v4 Ultra Low Input.

Study-wide findings and caveats: Peak timing came faster in the weaker secondary response, day 5 versus 15.

CDR3 length equals 18 residues. V was clipped by 6 bases and J by 0 bases, with 21 bases between them. CDR1 is MNHEY and CDR2 is SMNVEV in the germline V gene (reference sequence). Conversion of TCR transcripts into cDNA relied on 5'RACE template switching, which added a universal primer site and UMIs. TCRdb analysed the 5' RACE reads with MiXCR anew, one entry per CDR3 protein. The table includes a few hundred thousand distinct CDR3 sequences, 7% to 9% detected once. On this clonotype: Its antigen is unidentified.

The sequencing here drew on PBMCs, taken around 45 days after the first yellow fever vaccination. The chain combines TRBV27 with TRBJ1-3, with unresolved D. This sequence originates from a man younger than 30 who received the YFV17D yellow fever vaccine. The CDR3 is CASSLSLGGGLSGNTIYF. The CDR3 DNA reads TGTGCCAGCAGCCTCTCTTTGGGCGGTGGACTCTCTGGAAACACCATATATTTT.